This TCR beta chain was captured in a study of CD8 T cells in ankylosing spondylitis (dated by TCRdb to the late 2010s). Notes on the research overall: The study profiled T cell receptor beta repertoires in healthy donors and ankylosing spondylitis patients to find disease-linked TCR variants. The full study cohort was made up of 25 ankylosing spondylitis patients and 95 to 130 healthy donors. Peripheral blood was sampled, and synovial fluid was additionally collected from ankylosing spondylitis patients.

Sequencing was performed on an Illumina HiSeq 2500. TCR beta libraries were prepared by quantitative 5'-RACE with molecular barcodes. The paper's data handling went like this. To identify disease-linked TCR variants, a new computational method was used, one built on a probabilistic model of VDJ rearrangement. TCRdb reran the public reads through fastp at Q25 and MiXCR, keeping productive beta chains. Merged by CDR3 protein, the rows form single entries marked with the most common genes and DNA. TCRdb's processing, not the authors', yielded these V and J calls. The sample contains under 250,000 distinct CDR3 sequences, about 7% of them found a single time. Of the sample, more than 13% is held by the ten largest clones. This clonotype appeared many times. The target of this receptor is not known. No qualities accompany the bases; no much larger clone lies one base away. Compared with germline, V lacks 3 bases and J lacks 1 base; bases without a gene match: 5. The CDR3 contains 16 residues, cysteine and phenylalanine counted. Of all the DNA, just the CDR3 is kept, 48 bases in frame from base 1. The germline V gene encodes CDR1 MGHRA and CDR2 YSYEKL.

General conclusions and limits of the study: According to the report, matched synovial fluid samples from ankylosing spondylitis patients were significantly enriched for the disease-linked clones. A CD8+ phenotype was shown by the disease-linked clones, which were found at relatively low frequencies in peripheral blood. Blood from ankylosing spondylitis patients appeared to be characterized by a TCR beta motif composed of about 8 highly homologous amino acid variants. Some motif variants had previously been reported in the synovial fluid and blood of reactive arthritis patients, which suggests shared mechanisms of disease initiation.

Sequenced input: blood, either unsorted or a sorted T cell fraction (not recorded which). This clonotype was sampled from a male donor with ankylosing spondylitis. The chain is encoded by TRBV4-1 joined to TRBJ2-1, and TRBD2 aligns with 8 junction nucleotides. CDR3 sequence: CASSHPTSGSYNEQFF. The DNA sequence is as follows: TGCGCCAGCAGCCACCCAACTAGCGGTTCCTACAATGAGCAGTTCTTC.